The text below deals with one T cell receptor (beta chain). This clone has just one count. Its antigen is still unknown. No quality values exist for individual bases; no much larger clone is one base distant. Enrolling through a virtual design, the prospective study's participants ranged in age from roughly 18 to 90 years and lived across more than 20 United States geographic areas. To assign participants to cohorts, the prospective study relied on clinical history that participants themselves reported in a screening survey and a study questionnaire. ImmuneRACE Cohort 3 recovered participants were defined by two consecutive negative NP/OP PCR tests, healthcare professional clearance, or symptom resolution. Each participant in the prospective study had whole blood, serum and a nasopharyngeal or oropharyngeal swab collected by mobile phlebotomists. Prospective study participants could optionally give additional blood draws and questionnaires over an approximately two-month period. Blood samples from the prospective study were shipped frozen or at room temperature prior to DNA extraction.

TCRbeta CDR3 regions were amplified from genomic DNA by means of the immunoSEQ Assay, a bias-controlled multiplex PCR. Per the original workflow: The number of nucleated cells in each sample was estimated from the amplification of reference gene primers within the assay. To quantify the absolute abundance of each unique TCRbeta CDR3 rearrangement, sequence reads were collapsed and filtered. For each sample, productive Simpson clonality was calculated as the square root of Simpson's diversity index over productive rearrangements. The table comes from immuneACCESS by way of TCRdb, which keeps in-frame sequences with V and J called. Part of the clones is missing from these tables; in studies checked, under half for an unresolved V gene and the rest for unknown reasons. V and J calls and clone size follow that table, whereas D and trimming were derived from the DNA. This sample has approximately 200,000 clones in its table, and around 82% of those were observed once. The ten largest clones represent approximately 10% of the sample.

The sample is drawn from a study of blood T cell repertoires in COVID-19 (dated by TCRdb to between 2020 and 2021). Study-level background: The collaborator samples originated in the United States, Italy and Spain and spanned the acute and convalescent phases of COVID-19. The repertoires were released in a freely available public database intended as a resource for research on the immune response to SARS-CoV-2. Subjects who had been exposed to COVID-19, were actively infected with it, or had recovered from it provided the deeply sampled blood TCRbeta repertoires that made up the dataset. The sample metadata nearly always contained a de-identified subject ID, COVID-19 status, age in years and sex. Samples came from the ongoing ImmuneRACE study (first 160 participants) plus 1,254 subjects from 6 global collaborators. Where available, HLA class I and class II types were obtained from metadata supplied by the sample provider rather than from assay-based typing. The material from the prospective study consisted of cDNA or gDNA derived from T cells, B-cell-depleted T cells, or PBMCs. Study-wide findings and limitations: The amount of clinical and demographic metadata varied by source and participant and was provided uncurated.

The receptor's source is a man in his forties who had recovered from COVID-19. Sequencing was performed on PBMCs or T cells enriched from blood (not recorded which).

The CDR3: CASSDWGEDTQYF. The DNA sequence is given as TGCGCCAGCAGTGATTGGGGGGAAGATACGCAGTATTTT. The chain couples TRBV10-1 to TRBJ2-3; a weak D assignment points to TRBD2 (6 bases agree). V loses 3 bases of germline sequence and J loses 5 bases, and the interval between the two ends is 9 bases. The CDR3 runs 13 residues from the cysteine to the phenylalanine. Of all the DNA, just the CDR3 is kept, 39 bases in frame from base 1. Reading the germline V gene (reference sequence) gives CDR1 WNHNN and CDR2 SYGVQD.